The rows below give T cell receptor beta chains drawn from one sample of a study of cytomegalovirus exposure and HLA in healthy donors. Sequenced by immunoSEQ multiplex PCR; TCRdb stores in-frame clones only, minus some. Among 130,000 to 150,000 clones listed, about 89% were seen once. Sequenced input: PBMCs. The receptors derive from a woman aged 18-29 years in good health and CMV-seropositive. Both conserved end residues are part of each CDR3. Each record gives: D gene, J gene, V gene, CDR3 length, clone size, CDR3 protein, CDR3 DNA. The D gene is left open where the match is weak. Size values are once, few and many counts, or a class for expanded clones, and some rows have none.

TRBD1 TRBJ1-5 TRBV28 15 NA CASSLRGTGHQPQHF TGTGCCAGCAGTCTGAGGGGGACAGGGCATCAGCCCCAGCATTTT
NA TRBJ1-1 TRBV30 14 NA CAWSTMTLNTEAFF TGTGCCTGGAGCACCATGACACTGAACACTGAAGCTTTCTTT
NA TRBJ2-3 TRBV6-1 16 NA CASSDRAGTSTDTQYF TGTGCCAGCAGTGACCGCGCTGGGACTAGCACAGATACGCAGTATTTT
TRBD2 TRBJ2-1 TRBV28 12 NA CASSLAREGQFF TGTGCCAGCAGTTTGGCGCGGGAGGGGCAGTTCTTC
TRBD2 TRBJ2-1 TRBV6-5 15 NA CASRGTSGGYNEQFF TGTGCCAGCAGGGGGACTAGCGGAGGATACAATGAGCAGTTCTTC
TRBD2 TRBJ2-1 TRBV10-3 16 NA CAISEPAGLAGNEQFF TGTGCCATCAGTGAGCCGGCGGGACTAGCGGGCAATGAGCAGTTCTTC
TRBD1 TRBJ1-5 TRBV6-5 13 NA CASSDRGHQPQHF TGTGCCAGCAGTGACAGGGGGCATCAGCCCCAGCATTTT
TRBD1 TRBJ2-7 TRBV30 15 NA CAWSSPGQGIYEQYF TGTGCCTGGAGTTCACCGGGACAGGGTATATACGAGCAGTACTTC
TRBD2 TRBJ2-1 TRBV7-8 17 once CASSPLPLAASYNEQFF TGTGCCAGCAGCCCCCTCCCGCTAGCGGCTTCCTACAATGAGCAGTTCTTC
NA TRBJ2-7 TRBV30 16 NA CAWSVVTRASGYEQYF TGTGCCTGGAGTGTAGTGACGCGGGCTTCGGGCTACGAGCAGTACTTC
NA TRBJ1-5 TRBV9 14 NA CASSKTGSNQPQHF TGTGCCAGCAGTAAGACAGGCTCAAATCAGCCCCAGCATTTT
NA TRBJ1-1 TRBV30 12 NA CAWSVFDTEAFF TGTGCCTGGAGTGTCTTTGACACTGAAGCTTTCTTC
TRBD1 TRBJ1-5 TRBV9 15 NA CASSPGQGVLQPQHF TGTGCCAGCAGCCCGGGACAGGGGGTTCTTCAGCCCCAGCATTTT
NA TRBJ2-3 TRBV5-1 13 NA CASSRGDTDTQYF TGCGCCAGCAGTCGGGGAGACACAGATACGCAGTATTTT
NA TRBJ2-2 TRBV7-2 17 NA CASSLAGAATNTGELFF TGTGCCAGCAGCTTAGCCGGTGCAGCGACGAACACCGGGGAGCTGTTTTTT
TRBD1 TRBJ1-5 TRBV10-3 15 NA CAISDAGQGRQPQHF TGTGCCATCAGTGATGCGGGACAGGGGCGTCAGCCCCAGCATTTT
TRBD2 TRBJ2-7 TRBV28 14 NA CASSLGGRIDEQYF TGTGCCAGCAGTTTGGGCGGGAGAATCGACGAGCAGTACTTC
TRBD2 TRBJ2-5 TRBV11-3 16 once CASSLGQRERAETQYF TGTGCCAGCAGCTTGGGTCAGCGGGAGCGAGCAGAGACCCAGTACTTC
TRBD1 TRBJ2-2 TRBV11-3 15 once CASSLGQGSTGELFF TGTGCCAGCAGCTTAGGACAGGGAAGCACCGGGGAGCTGTTTTTT
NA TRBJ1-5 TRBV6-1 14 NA CASSGQGINQPQHF TGTGCCAGCAGTGGGCAGGGAATTAATCAGCCCCAGCATTTT
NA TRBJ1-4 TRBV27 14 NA CASSLTATNEKLFF TGTGCCAGCAGTTTGACAGCAACTAATGAAAAACTGTTTTTT
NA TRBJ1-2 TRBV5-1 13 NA CASSSTDPYGYTF TGCGCCAGCAGTTCGACAGACCCCTATGGCTACACCTTC
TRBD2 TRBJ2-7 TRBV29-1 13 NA CSAEAGGDYEQYF TGCAGCGCCGAAGCGGGAGGAGACTACGAGCAGTACTTC
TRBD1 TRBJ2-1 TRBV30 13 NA CAWSIGTGVEQFF TGTGCCTGGAGTATCGGGACAGGGGTTGAGCAGTTCTTC
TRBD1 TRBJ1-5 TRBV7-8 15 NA CASSLRQGRNQPQHF TGTGCCAGCAGTTTAAGACAGGGTAGGAATCAGCCCCAGCATTTT
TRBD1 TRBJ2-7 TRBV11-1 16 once CASSRPRTGPTYEQYF TGTGCCAGCAGCAGGCCCCGGACAGGCCCTACCTACGAGCAGTACTTC
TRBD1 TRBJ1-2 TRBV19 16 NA CASSLSITGELYGYTF TGTGCCAGTAGTCTCTCCATAACAGGGGAGCTCTACGGCTACACCTTC
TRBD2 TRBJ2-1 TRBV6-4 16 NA CASSDSGGSSYNEQFF TGTGCCAGCAGTGACTCGGGCGGGAGCTCATACAATGAGCAGTTCTTC
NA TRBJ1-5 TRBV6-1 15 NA CASSDLSGSNQPQHF TGTGCCAGCAGTGATCTTTCAGGAAGCAATCAGCCCCAGCATTTT
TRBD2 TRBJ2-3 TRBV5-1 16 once CASSLDASGSSDTQYF TGCGCCAGCAGCTTGGATGCTAGCGGGAGTTCAGATACGCAGTATTTT
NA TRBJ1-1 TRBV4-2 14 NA CASSQVRSNTEAFF TGTGCCAGCAGCCAAGTAAGGAGTAACACTGAAGCTTTCTTT
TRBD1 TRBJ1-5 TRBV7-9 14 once CASSPKGQNQPQHF TGTGCCAGCAGCCCCAAGGGACAGAATCAGCCCCAGCATTTT
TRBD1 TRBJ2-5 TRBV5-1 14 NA CASSWGQGAETQYF TGCGCCAGCAGCTGGGGACAGGGGGCCGAGACCCAGTACTTC
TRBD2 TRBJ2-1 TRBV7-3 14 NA CASSLAGGRNEQFF TGTGCCAGCAGCTTAGCGGGAGGGCGAAATGAGCAGTTCTTC
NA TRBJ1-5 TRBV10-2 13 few CASRTGSNQPQHF TGCGCCAGCAGGACAGGTAGCAATCAGCCCCAGCATTTT
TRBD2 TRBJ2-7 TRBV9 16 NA CASSHSGLAESYEQYF TGTGCCAGCAGCCATTCTGGACTAGCGGAATCCTACGAGCAGTACTTC
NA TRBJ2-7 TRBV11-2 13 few CASSLSSIHEQYF TGTGCCAGCAGCTTGTCTAGCATCCACGAGCAGTACTTC
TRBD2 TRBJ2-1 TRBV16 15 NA CASSQPGLASNEQFF TGTGCCAGCAGCCAACCGGGACTAGCCTCCAATGAGCAGTTCTTC
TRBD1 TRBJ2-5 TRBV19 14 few CASRVTGGAETQYF TGTGCCAGTAGGGTGACAGGGGGCGCAGAGACCCAGTACTTC
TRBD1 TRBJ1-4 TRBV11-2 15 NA CASSPGTGGGEKLFF TGTGCCAGCAGCCCCGGGACAGGGGGCGGCGAAAAACTGTTTTTT
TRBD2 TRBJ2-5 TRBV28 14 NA CASRLAGSGETQYF TGTGCCAGCAGGCTAGCGGGAAGCGGGGAGACCCAGTACTTC
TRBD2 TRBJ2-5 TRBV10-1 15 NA CASSDNGLAGETQYF TGCGCCAGCAGTGATAACGGACTAGCGGGGGAGACCCAGTACTTC
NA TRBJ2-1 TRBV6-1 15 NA CASTRGGSSYNEQFF TGTGCCAGCACAAGGGGCGGTAGCTCCTACAATGAGCAGTTCTTC
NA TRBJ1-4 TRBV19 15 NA CASSTREGLAGKLFF TGTGCCAGTAGTACCCGAGAAGGCCTGGCAGGAAAACTGTTTTTT
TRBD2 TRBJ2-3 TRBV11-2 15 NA CASSIQREKVDTQYF TGTGCCAGCAGCATACAGCGGGAGAAGGTAGATACGCAGTATTTT
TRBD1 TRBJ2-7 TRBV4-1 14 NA CASSLDRVTNEQYF TGCGCCAGCAGCCTGGACAGGGTGACAAACGAGCAGTACTTC
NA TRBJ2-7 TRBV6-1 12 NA CASGHGTYEQYF TGTGCCAGCGGACATGGAACCTACGAGCAGTACTTC
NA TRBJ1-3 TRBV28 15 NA CASSLEQNSGNTIYF TGTGCCAGCAGTTTAGAACAGAACTCTGGAAACACCATATATTTT
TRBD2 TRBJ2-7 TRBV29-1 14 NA CSARLAGDSYEQYF TGCAGCGCAAGACTAGCGGGAGACTCCTACGAGCAGTACTTC
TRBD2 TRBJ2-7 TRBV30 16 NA CAWSERGLAGSYEQYF TGTGCCTGGAGTGAACGGGGACTAGCAGGCTCCTACGAGCAGTACTTC
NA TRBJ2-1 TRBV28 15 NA CASSHRDSSYNEQFF TGTGCCAGCAGTCATCGGGACTCATCCTACAATGAGCAGTTCTTC
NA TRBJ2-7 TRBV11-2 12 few CASSPDSYEQYF TGTGCCAGCAGCCCGGACAGCTACGAGCAGTACTTC
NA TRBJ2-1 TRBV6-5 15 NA CASSPTRGNYNEQFF TGTGCCAGCAGTCCCACGCGCGGAAACTACAATGAGCAGTTCTTC
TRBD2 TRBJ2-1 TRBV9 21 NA CASSVAAQSSGLAGDGNEQFF TGTGCCAGCAGCGTAGCTGCGCAAAGTTCGGGACTAGCGGGAGATGGTAATGAGCAGTTCTTC
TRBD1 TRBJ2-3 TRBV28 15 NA CASSSYRGLSGTQYF TGTGCCAGCAGTTCCTACAGGGGGCTATCGGGTACGCAGTATTTT
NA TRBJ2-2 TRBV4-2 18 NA CASSQDPGQGFNAGELFF TGTGCCAGCAGCCAAGATCCAGGGCAAGGGTTCAACGCCGGGGAGCTGTTTTTT
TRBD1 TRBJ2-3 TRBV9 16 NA CASSENQGARGDTQYF TGTGCCAGCAGCGAAAACCAGGGGGCGCGGGGAGATACGCAGTATTTT
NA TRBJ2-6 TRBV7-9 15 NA CASSLGDLGANVLTF TGTGCCAGCAGCTTAGGGGACTTAGGGGCCAACGTCCTGACTTTC
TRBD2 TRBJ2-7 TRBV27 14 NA CASSPGLAEYEQYF TGTGCCAGCAGTCCGGGACTAGCGGAATACGAGCAGTACTTC
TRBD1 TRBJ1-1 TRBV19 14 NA CASMTGTTNTEAFF TGTGCCAGTATGACAGGGACAACGAACACTGAAGCTTTCTTT